These T cell receptor beta chains were read from a single sample in a study of T cells in tuberculosis. Assay: immunoSEQ multiplex PCR; the TCRdb copy retains only in-frame clones and omits some. The sample has about 30,000 clones, around 90% seen once. The sample consisted of PBMCs, taken at tuberculosis diagnosis. The source of these receptors is an adult with tuberculosis. CDR3s include the opening cysteine and the closing phenylalanine or tryptophan. The order of the fields is J gene, V gene, CDR3 length, D gene, clone size, CDR3 protein, CDR3 DNA. D genes are given only for firm matches. Only part of the rows carry a size: once, few, many, or a class if the clone is expanded.

j_call: TRBJ2-3; v_call: TRBV11-2; cdr3_length: 12; d_call: TRBD2; clone_size: -; cdr3_aa: CASSSGGGTQYF; cdr3_nt: TGTGCCAGCAGCTCCGGCGGGGGTACGCAGTATTTT
j_call: TRBJ2-7; v_call: TRBV18; cdr3_length: 14; d_call: TRBD1; clone_size: -; cdr3_aa: CASSPTGTAYEQYF; cdr3_nt: TGTGCCAGCTCACCGACCGGGACAGCCTACGAGCAGTACTTC
j_call: TRBJ1-2; v_call: TRBV29-1; cdr3_length: 13; d_call: -; clone_size: -; cdr3_aa: CSVEEQPDYGYTF; cdr3_nt: TGCAGCGTTGAGGAGCAGCCCGACTATGGCTACACCTTC
j_call: TRBJ1-5; v_call: TRBV6-1; cdr3_length: 14; d_call: -; clone_size: -; cdr3_aa: CASSLDSARQPQHF; cdr3_nt: TGTGCCAGCAGTTTGGACTCGGCACGACAGCCCCAGCATTTT
j_call: TRBJ2-3; v_call: TRBV9; cdr3_length: 14; d_call: -; clone_size: -; cdr3_aa: CASSVTSTGDTQYF; cdr3_nt: TGTGCCAGCAGCGTAACCAGCACCGGGGATACGCAGTATTTT
j_call: TRBJ2-3; v_call: TRBV7-6; cdr3_length: 17; d_call: TRBD2; clone_size: -; cdr3_aa: CASSLARSSGFTDTQYF; cdr3_nt: TGTGCCAGCAGCTTAGCGAGGTCTAGCGGGTTCACAGATACGCAGTATTTT
j_call: TRBJ2-1; v_call: TRBV10-3; cdr3_length: 15; d_call: TRBD2; clone_size: once; cdr3_aa: CAISAGTSGYNEQFF; cdr3_nt: TGTGCCATCAGTGCCGGGACTAGCGGTTACAATGAGCAGTTCTTC
j_call: TRBJ2-7; v_call: TRBV5-6; cdr3_length: 15; d_call: TRBD1; clone_size: -; cdr3_aa: CASSLALTGAYEQYF; cdr3_nt: TGTGCCAGCAGCTTGGCCCTAACAGGGGCCTACGAGCAGTACTTC
j_call: TRBJ1-5; v_call: TRBV21-1; cdr3_length: 18; d_call: -; clone_size: -; cdr3_aa: CASSKKPSRGESNQPQHF; cdr3_nt: TGTGCCAGCAGCAAAAAACCATCTCGGGGGGAAAGCAATCAGCCCCAGCATTTT
j_call: TRBJ2-7; v_call: TRBV18; cdr3_length: 13; d_call: -; clone_size: -; cdr3_aa: CASSPGQGGEQYF; cdr3_nt: TGTGCCAGCTCACCAGGGCAGGGGGGCGAGCAGTACTTC
j_call: TRBJ2-7; v_call: TRBV5-6; cdr3_length: 16; d_call: TRBD2; clone_size: -; cdr3_aa: CASSLGATSGTGEQYF; cdr3_nt: TGTGCCAGCAGCCTTGGTGCGACTAGCGGGACGGGCGAGCAGTACTTC
j_call: TRBJ2-3; v_call: TRBV7-9; cdr3_length: 14; d_call: -; clone_size: -; cdr3_aa: CASSLDPGVDTQYF; cdr3_nt: TGTGCCAGCAGCCTAGACCCGGGGGTAGATACGCAGTATTTT
j_call: TRBJ2-7; v_call: TRBV19; cdr3_length: 15; d_call: TRBD1; clone_size: -; cdr3_aa: CASSIPGTGAYEQYF; cdr3_nt: TGTGCCAGTAGTATACCGGGGACAGGGGCCTACGAGCAGTACTTC
j_call: TRBJ2-7; v_call: TRBV5-5; cdr3_length: 15; d_call: -; clone_size: once; cdr3_aa: CASSFRLALTYEQYF; cdr3_nt: TGTGCCAGCAGCTTTCGGCTAGCGCTAACCTACGAGCAGTACTTC
j_call: TRBJ2-4; v_call: TRBV18; cdr3_length: 14; d_call: -; clone_size: -; cdr3_aa: CASSPEVGGNIQYF; cdr3_nt: TGTGCCAGCTCACCAGAGGTTGGAGGAAACATTCAGTACTTC
j_call: TRBJ2-1; v_call: TRBV5-4; cdr3_length: 17; d_call: TRBD2; clone_size: -; cdr3_aa: CASSLSWGTRLYNEQFF; cdr3_nt: TGTGCCAGCAGCTTGTCTTGGGGGACTAGGTTGTACAATGAGCAGTTCTTC
j_call: TRBJ2-2; v_call: TRBV28; cdr3_length: 13; d_call: -; clone_size: -; cdr3_aa: CASSFRNTGELFF; cdr3_nt: TGTGCCAGCAGTTTCCGGAACACCGGGGAGCTGTTTTTT
j_call: TRBJ2-3; v_call: TRBV6-5; cdr3_length: 15; d_call: -; clone_size: once; cdr3_aa: CASSYGQKSTDTQYF; cdr3_nt: TGTGCCAGCAGTTACGGACAGAAGAGCACAGATACGCAGTATTTT
j_call: TRBJ2-7; v_call: TRBV2; cdr3_length: 16; d_call: -; clone_size: -; cdr3_aa: CASSHTTGRTDYEQYF; cdr3_nt: TGTGCCAGCAGTCACACAACGGGTAGAACCGATTACGAGCAGTACTTC
j_call: TRBJ2-2; v_call: TRBV2; cdr3_length: 12; d_call: -; clone_size: once; cdr3_aa: CASSVNTGELFF; cdr3_nt: TGTGCCAGCAGCGTCAACACCGGGGAGCTGTTTTTT
j_call: TRBJ1-1; v_call: TRBV6-1; cdr3_length: 13; d_call: -; clone_size: -; cdr3_aa: CASSVTTNTEAFF; cdr3_nt: TGTGCCAGCAGTGTGACAACGAACACTGAAGCTTTCTTT
j_call: TRBJ1-4; v_call: TRBV9; cdr3_length: 14; d_call: -; clone_size: -; cdr3_aa: CASSPRGTNEKLFF; cdr3_nt: TGTGCCAGCAGCCCCCGAGGGACTAATGAAAAACTGTTTTTT
j_call: TRBJ1-1; v_call: TRBV28; cdr3_length: 14; d_call: TRBD1; clone_size: once; cdr3_aa: CASSSTGLVTEAFF; cdr3_nt: TGTGCCAGCAGTTCGACAGGGCTGGTGACTGAAGCTTTCTTT
j_call: TRBJ2-2; v_call: TRBV30; cdr3_length: 15; d_call: -; clone_size: -; cdr3_aa: CAWNLRKFGTGELFF; cdr3_nt: TGTGCCTGGAACTTGCGGAAATTCGGGACCGGGGAGCTGTTTTTT
j_call: TRBJ2-5; v_call: TRBV5-1; cdr3_length: 15; d_call: TRBD2; clone_size: once; cdr3_aa: CASSSNSGGQETQYF; cdr3_nt: TGCGCCAGCAGCTCCAATAGCGGGGGCCAAGAGACCCAGTACTTC
j_call: TRBJ1-2; v_call: TRBV11-2; cdr3_length: 12; d_call: -; clone_size: -; cdr3_aa: CASSSRVTGYTF; cdr3_nt: TGTGCCAGCAGCTCCAGGGTTACCGGCTACACCTTC
j_call: TRBJ2-4; v_call: TRBV14; cdr3_length: 18; d_call: TRBD2; clone_size: -; cdr3_aa: CASSQERLAGLAKNIQYF; cdr3_nt: TGTGCCAGCAGCCAAGAGAGACTAGCGGGGCTAGCCAAAAACATTCAGTACTTC
j_call: TRBJ2-3; v_call: TRBV9; cdr3_length: 16; d_call: -; clone_size: -; cdr3_aa: CASSVGAEASTDTQYF; cdr3_nt: TGTGCCAGCAGCGTAGGGGCAGAAGCTAGCACAGATACGCAGTATTTT
j_call: TRBJ1-5; v_call: TRBV6-1; cdr3_length: 13; d_call: -; clone_size: -; cdr3_aa: CASSGRLSQPQHF; cdr3_nt: TGTGCCAGCAGTGGGAGGTTAAGTCAGCCCCAGCATTTT
j_call: TRBJ2-7; v_call: TRBV2; cdr3_length: 13; d_call: TRBD2; clone_size: -; cdr3_aa: CASSDSGNYEQYF; cdr3_nt: TGTGCCAGCAGTGATAGCGGGAACTACGAGCAGTACTTC
j_call: TRBJ1-1; v_call: TRBV4-1; cdr3_length: 17; d_call: -; clone_size: -; cdr3_aa: CASSQHQTRGGYTEAFF; cdr3_nt: TGCGCCAGCAGCCAACATCAGACGAGGGGAGGGTACACTGAAGCTTTCTTT
j_call: TRBJ2-7; v_call: TRBV5-8; cdr3_length: 13; d_call: TRBD2; clone_size: -; cdr3_aa: CASSLWEGYEQYF; cdr3_nt: TGTGCCAGCAGCTTGTGGGAGGGATACGAGCAGTACTTC
j_call: TRBJ2-7; v_call: TRBV2; cdr3_length: 14; d_call: TRBD2; clone_size: -; cdr3_aa: CASEAGVTSYEQYF; cdr3_nt: TGTGCCAGCGAGGCGGGGGTCACGTCCTACGAGCAGTACTTC
j_call: TRBJ2-7; v_call: TRBV10-2; cdr3_length: 16; d_call: TRBD2; clone_size: -; cdr3_aa: CASNRGGAGSSYEQYF; cdr3_nt: TGCGCCAGCAACCGGGGGGGGGCGGGGAGCTCCTACGAGCAGTACTTC
j_call: TRBJ2-7; v_call: TRBV18; cdr3_length: 15; d_call: TRBD1; clone_size: -; cdr3_aa: CASSPDDRVKPEQYF; cdr3_nt: TGTGCCAGCTCACCCGACGACAGGGTAAAACCCGAGCAGTACTTC
j_call: TRBJ1-5; v_call: TRBV2; cdr3_length: 17; d_call: TRBD1; clone_size: -; cdr3_aa: CASSTRDRPYSNQPQHF; cdr3_nt: TGTGCCAGCAGTACCCGGGACAGGCCCTATAGCAATCAGCCCCAGCATTTT
j_call: TRBJ2-7; v_call: TRBV21-1; cdr3_length: 12; d_call: -; clone_size: -; cdr3_aa: CASSFISYEQYF; cdr3_nt: TGTGCCAGCAGTTTTATTTCCTACGAGCAGTACTTC
j_call: TRBJ1-5; v_call: TRBV18; cdr3_length: 15; d_call: -; clone_size: -; cdr3_aa: CASSPRRELRQPQHF; cdr3_nt: TGTGCCAGCTCACCCCGCAGGGAACTACGGCAGCCCCAGCATTTT
j_call: TRBJ2-1; v_call: TRBV19; cdr3_length: 15; d_call: TRBD2; clone_size: -; cdr3_aa: CASNTGTSAYNEQFF; cdr3_nt: TGTGCCAGTAATACCGGGACTAGCGCCTACAATGAGCAGTTCTTC
j_call: TRBJ2-7; v_call: TRBV11-2; cdr3_length: 13; d_call: -; clone_size: -; cdr3_aa: CASSRGAGYEQYF; cdr3_nt: TGTGCCAGCAGCCGGGGGGCCGGCTACGAGCAGTACTTC
j_call: TRBJ2-3; v_call: TRBV6-5; cdr3_length: 15; d_call: TRBD1; clone_size: -; cdr3_aa: CASTTDRGGTDTQYF; cdr3_nt: TGTGCCAGCACCACGGACAGGGGAGGAACAGATACGCAGTATTTT
j_call: TRBJ2-7; v_call: TRBV7-9; cdr3_length: 11; d_call: -; clone_size: once; cdr3_aa: CASSSLREQYF; cdr3_nt: TGTGCCAGCAGCTCTTTGAGAGAGCAGTACTTC
j_call: TRBJ1-5; v_call: TRBV7-9; cdr3_length: 15; d_call: -; clone_size: -; cdr3_aa: CASSLVGQPNQPQHF; cdr3_nt: TGTGCCAGCAGCTTAGTGGGACAACCCAATCAGCCCCAGCATTTT
j_call: TRBJ2-1; v_call: TRBV2; cdr3_length: 15; d_call: TRBD2; clone_size: few; cdr3_aa: CASRESGRAYNEQFF; cdr3_nt: TGTGCCAGCAGAGAAAGCGGGAGGGCCTACAATGAGCAGTTCTTC
j_call: TRBJ2-7; v_call: TRBV5-4; cdr3_length: 15; d_call: -; clone_size: -; cdr3_aa: CASSTRQGLSNEQYF; cdr3_nt: TGTGCCAGCAGCACCAGGCAGGGTCTCTCGAACGAGCAGTACTTC
j_call: TRBJ2-1; v_call: TRBV6-1; cdr3_length: 13; d_call: TRBD1; clone_size: -; cdr3_aa: CASRGTGREEQFF; cdr3_nt: TGTGCCAGCAGAGGGACAGGGCGTGAGGAGCAGTTCTTC
j_call: TRBJ2-1; v_call: TRBV6-6; cdr3_length: 15; d_call: TRBD2; clone_size: -; cdr3_aa: CASSPGLAGYNEQFF; cdr3_nt: TGTGCCAGCAGCCCAGGACTAGCGGGGTACAATGAGCAGTTCTTC
j_call: TRBJ2-7; v_call: TRBV13; cdr3_length: 13; d_call: -; clone_size: -; cdr3_aa: CASSKGVPYEQYF; cdr3_nt: TGTGCCAGCAGTAAGGGGGTTCCCTACGAGCAGTACTTC
j_call: TRBJ1-3; v_call: TRBV4-3; cdr3_length: 17; d_call: TRBD1; clone_size: -; cdr3_aa: CASSQERGDRRGNTIYF; cdr3_nt: TGCGCCAGCAGCCAAGAAAGGGGGGACAGGAGAGGAAACACCATATATTTT
j_call: TRBJ1-2; v_call: TRBV28; cdr3_length: 14; d_call: -; clone_size: -; cdr3_aa: CASSLSRGGYGYTF; cdr3_nt: TGTGCCAGCAGTTTATCCAGGGGTGGCTATGGCTACACCTTC
j_call: TRBJ2-1; v_call: TRBV2; cdr3_length: 11; d_call: -; clone_size: -; cdr3_aa: CASSDEVREFF; cdr3_nt: TGTGCCAGCAGTGATGAAGTGAGGGAGTTCTTC
j_call: TRBJ2-3; v_call: TRBV7-2; cdr3_length: 14; d_call: -; clone_size: -; cdr3_aa: CASSRGDITDTQYF; cdr3_nt: TGTGCCAGCAGCCGGGGGGACATCACAGATACGCAGTATTTT
j_call: TRBJ2-1; v_call: TRBV20-1; cdr3_length: 11; d_call: TRBD1; clone_size: -; cdr3_aa: CSAQQGFRRFF; cdr3_nt: TGCAGTGCTCAACAGGGGTTTAGGCGGTTCTTC
j_call: TRBJ2-3; v_call: TRBV21-1; cdr3_length: 15; d_call: -; clone_size: -; cdr3_aa: CASSLLGAGVDTQYF; cdr3_nt: TGTGCCAGCAGCCTCCTTGGAGCGGGGGTAGATACGCAGTATTTT
j_call: TRBJ1-1; v_call: TRBV27; cdr3_length: 15; d_call: -; clone_size: once; cdr3_aa: CASSTWGVPNTEAFF; cdr3_nt: TGTGCCAGCAGTACCTGGGGGGTCCCGAACACTGAAGCTTTCTTT